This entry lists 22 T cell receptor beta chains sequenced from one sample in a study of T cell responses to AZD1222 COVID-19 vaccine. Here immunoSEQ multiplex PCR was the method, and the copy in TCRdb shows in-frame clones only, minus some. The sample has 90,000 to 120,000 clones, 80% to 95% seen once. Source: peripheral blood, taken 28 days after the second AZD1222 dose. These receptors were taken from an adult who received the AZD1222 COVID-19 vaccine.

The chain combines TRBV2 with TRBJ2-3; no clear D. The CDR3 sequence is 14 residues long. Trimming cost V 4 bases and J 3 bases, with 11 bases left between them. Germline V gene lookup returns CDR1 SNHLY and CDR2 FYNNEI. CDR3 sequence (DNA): TGTGCCAGCAGTGCGGAGCGTGGTACAGATACGCAGTATTTT. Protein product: CASSAERGTDTQYF.

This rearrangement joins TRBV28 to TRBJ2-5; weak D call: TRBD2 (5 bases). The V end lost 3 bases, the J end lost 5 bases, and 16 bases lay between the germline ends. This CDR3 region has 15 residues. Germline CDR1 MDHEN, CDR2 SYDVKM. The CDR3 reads CASSLGMEAWETQYF. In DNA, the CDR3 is TGTGCCAGCAGTTTGGGAATGGAGGCATGGGAGACCCAGTACTTC. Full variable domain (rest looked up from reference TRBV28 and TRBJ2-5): DVKVTQSSRYLVKRTGEKVFLECVQDMDHENMFWYRQDPGLGLRLIYFSYDVKMKEKGDIPEGYSVSREKKERFSLILESASTNQTSMYLCASSLGMEAWETQYFGPGTRLLVL.

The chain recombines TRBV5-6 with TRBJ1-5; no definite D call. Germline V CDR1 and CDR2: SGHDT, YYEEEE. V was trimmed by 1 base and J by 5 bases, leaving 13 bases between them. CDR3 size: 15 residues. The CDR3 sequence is CASSLSPLEDQPQHF. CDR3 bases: TGTGCCAGCAGCTTGTCTCCCCTGGAGGATCAGCCCCAGCATTTT.

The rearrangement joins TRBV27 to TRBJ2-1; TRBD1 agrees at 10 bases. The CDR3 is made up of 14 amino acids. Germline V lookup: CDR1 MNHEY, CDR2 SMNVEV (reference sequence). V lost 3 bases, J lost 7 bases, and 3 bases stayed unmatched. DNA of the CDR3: TGTGCCAGCAGTTTTACGGGACAGGGGAATGAGCAGTTCTTC. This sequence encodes CASSFTGQGNEQFF.

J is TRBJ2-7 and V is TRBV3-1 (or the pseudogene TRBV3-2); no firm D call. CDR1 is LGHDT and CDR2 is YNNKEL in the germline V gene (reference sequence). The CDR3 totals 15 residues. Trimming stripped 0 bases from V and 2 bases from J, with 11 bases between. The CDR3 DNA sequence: TGTGCCAGCAGCCAAGATGGGTTCCCCCCCTACGAGCAGTACTTC. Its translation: CASSQDGFPPYEQYF.

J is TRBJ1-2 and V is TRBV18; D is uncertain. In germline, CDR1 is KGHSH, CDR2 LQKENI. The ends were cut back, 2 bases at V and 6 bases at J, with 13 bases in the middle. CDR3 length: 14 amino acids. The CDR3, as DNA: TGTGCCAGCTCACCAAGGTCAGGTATCGATGGCTACACCTTC. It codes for CASSPRSGIDGYTF.

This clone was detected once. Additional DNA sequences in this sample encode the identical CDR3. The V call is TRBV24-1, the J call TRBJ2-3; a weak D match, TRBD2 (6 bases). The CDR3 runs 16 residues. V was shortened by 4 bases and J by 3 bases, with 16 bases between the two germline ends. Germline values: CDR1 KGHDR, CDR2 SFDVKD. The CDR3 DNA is TGTGCCACCAGTGACCTTGGGCGGGAAGGGACAGATACGCAGTATTTT. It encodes CATSDLGREGTDTQYF.

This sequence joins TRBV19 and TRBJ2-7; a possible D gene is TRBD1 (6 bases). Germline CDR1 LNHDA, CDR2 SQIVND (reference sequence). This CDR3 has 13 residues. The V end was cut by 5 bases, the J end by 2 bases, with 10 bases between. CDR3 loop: CASSPGHTYEQYF. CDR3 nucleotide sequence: TGTGCCAGTAGTCCGGGACATACCTACGAGCAGTACTTC.

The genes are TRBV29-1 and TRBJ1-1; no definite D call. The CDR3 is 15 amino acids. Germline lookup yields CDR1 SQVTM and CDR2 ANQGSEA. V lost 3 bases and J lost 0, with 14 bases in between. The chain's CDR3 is CSVDAGRAVNTEAFF. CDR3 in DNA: TGCAGCGTTGACGCCGGGAGGGCGGTGAACACTGAAGCTTTCTTT.

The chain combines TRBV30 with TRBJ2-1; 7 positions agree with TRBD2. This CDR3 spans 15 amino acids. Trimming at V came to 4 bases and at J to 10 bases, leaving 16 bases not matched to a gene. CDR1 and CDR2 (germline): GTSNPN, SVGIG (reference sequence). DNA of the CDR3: TGTGCCTGGACGGCGGGGGTCGTGGTACCGGGGGAGCAGTTCTTC. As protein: CAWTAGVVVPGEQFF.

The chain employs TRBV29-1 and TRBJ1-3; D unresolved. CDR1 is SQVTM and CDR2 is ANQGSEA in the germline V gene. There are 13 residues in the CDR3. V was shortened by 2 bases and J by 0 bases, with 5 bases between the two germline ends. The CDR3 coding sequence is TGCAGCGTTGAAACAAACTCTGGAAACACCATATATTTT. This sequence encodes CSVETNSGNTIYF.

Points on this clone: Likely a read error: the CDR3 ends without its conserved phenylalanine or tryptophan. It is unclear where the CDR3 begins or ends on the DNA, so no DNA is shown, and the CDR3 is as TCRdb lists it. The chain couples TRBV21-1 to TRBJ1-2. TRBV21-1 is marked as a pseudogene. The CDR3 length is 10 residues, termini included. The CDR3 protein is CASSSGPGLL.

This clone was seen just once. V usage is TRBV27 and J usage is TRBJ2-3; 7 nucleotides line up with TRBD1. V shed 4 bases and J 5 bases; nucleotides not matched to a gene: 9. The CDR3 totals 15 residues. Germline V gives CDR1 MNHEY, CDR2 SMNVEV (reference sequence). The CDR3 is CASSYNPQGRDTQYF. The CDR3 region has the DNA TGTGCCAGCAGTTACAACCCACAGGGGCGAGATACGCAGTATTTT.

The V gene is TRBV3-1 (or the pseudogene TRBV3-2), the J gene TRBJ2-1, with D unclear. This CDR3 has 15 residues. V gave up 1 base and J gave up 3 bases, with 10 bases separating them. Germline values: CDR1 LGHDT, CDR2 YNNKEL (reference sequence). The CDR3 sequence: CASSQVPVLYNEQFF. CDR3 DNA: TGTGCCAGCAGCCAAGTCCCAGTACTCTACAATGAGCAGTTCTTC.

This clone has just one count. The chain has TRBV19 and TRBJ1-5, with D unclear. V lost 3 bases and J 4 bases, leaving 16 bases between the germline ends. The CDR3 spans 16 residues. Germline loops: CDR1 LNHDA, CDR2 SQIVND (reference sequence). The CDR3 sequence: CASSMGGAGLNQPQHF. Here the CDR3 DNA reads TGTGCCAGTAGTATGGGAGGTGCCGGATTGAATCAGCCCCAGCATTTT.

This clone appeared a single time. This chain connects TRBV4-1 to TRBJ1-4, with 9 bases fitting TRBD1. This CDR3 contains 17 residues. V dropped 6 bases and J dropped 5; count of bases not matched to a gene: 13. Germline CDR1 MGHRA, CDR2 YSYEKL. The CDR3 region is CASRSLLDRGENEKLFF. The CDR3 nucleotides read TGCGCCAGCAGGTCTCTCTTGGACAGGGGAGAGAATGAAAAACTGTTTTTT.

CDR3 DNA: TGTGCCAGCAGCCCCGGCGGGGAAGGAAAACTGTTTTTT. Amino acid sequence: CASSPGGEGKLFF. This chain joins TRBV7-2 and TRBJ1-4; D is undetermined. The V and J ends lost 5 bases and 10 bases respectively, with 14 bases between them. Looked up from germline, CDR1 is SGHTA and CDR2 is FQGNSA. The CDR3 contains 13 residues.

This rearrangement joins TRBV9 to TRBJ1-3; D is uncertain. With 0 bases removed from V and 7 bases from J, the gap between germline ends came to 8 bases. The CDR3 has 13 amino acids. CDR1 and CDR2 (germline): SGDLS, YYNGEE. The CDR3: CASSVAGENTIYF. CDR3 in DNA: TGTGCCAGCAGCGTAGCCGGGGAGAACACCATATATTTT.

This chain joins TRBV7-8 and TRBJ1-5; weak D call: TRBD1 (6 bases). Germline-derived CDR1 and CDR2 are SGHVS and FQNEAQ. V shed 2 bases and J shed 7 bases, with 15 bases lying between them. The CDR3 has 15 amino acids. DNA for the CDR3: TGTGCCAGCAGCTTATTAGGAGGGGGGAAACAGCCCCAGCATTTT. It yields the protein CASSLLGGGKQPQHF.

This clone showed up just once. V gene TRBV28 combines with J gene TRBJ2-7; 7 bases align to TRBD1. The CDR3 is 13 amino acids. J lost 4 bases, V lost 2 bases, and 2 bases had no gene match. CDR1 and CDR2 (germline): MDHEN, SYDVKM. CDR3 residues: CASSLGTVYEQYF. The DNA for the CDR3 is TGTGCCAGCAGTTTAGGGACAGTATACGAGCAGTACTTC.

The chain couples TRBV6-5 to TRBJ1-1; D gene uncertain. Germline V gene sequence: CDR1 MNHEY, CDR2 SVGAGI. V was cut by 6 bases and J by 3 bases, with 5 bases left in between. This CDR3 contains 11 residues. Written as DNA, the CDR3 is TGTGCCAGCAGAGACTACACTGAAGCTTTCTTT. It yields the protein CASRDYTEAFF.

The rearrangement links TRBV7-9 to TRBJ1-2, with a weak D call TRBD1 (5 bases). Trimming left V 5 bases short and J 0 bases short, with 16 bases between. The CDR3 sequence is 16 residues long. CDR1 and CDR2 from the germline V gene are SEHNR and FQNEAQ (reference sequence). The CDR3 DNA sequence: TGTGCCAGCAGCCCGAACCGGGACCGAGCTAACTATGGCTACACCTTC. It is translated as CASSPNRDRANYGYTF.